The clone carrying this T cell receptor beta chain came up many times. Its antigen is still unknown. The source of the sample is a study of T cells in Graves' hyperthyroidism and ophthalmopathy. Using RNA transcripts as the source, TCR beta CDR3 regions were amplified. An initial round of RT-PCR targeting the TCR CDR3 relied on the HTBI primer set. From the multiplex PCR reads, TCRdb called clonotypes with MiXCR, one entry per CDR3 protein. The data show a few hundred thousand distinct CDR3 sequences, more than 12% seen once. Deletions cut 6 bases from V and 0 bases from J, with 12 bases between. CDR1 is KGHSH, CDR2 LQKENI, per germline. This CDR3 spans 15 amino acids. Findings and limits, study-wide: Blood shared most expanded thyroid clonotypes above 0.001. Stable hyperthyroidism was told apart from ophthalmopathy by a model built on 13 V-J features.

Not enrolled were patients with uncontrolled infection, other autoimmune disease, pregnancy or lactation. 8.5 to 10 ml of fresh peripheral blood supplied the PBMCs. The source material was blood. The genes are TRBV18 and TRBJ2-1; D unresolved. The TCR was taken from a woman aged 30 to 39 with Graves' ophthalmopathy. CDR3 loop: CASSTSDSSYNEQFF. The CDR3 region has the DNA TGTGCCAGCTCGACCTCTGATAGCTCCTACAATGAGCAGTTCTTC.